The 2 T cell receptor beta chains below come from one sample, sequenced in a study of blood T cell repertoires in COVID-19. Produced via immunoSEQ multiplex PCR; TCRdb's table is partial and in-frame only. This table has around 190,000 clones, roughly 84% appearing once. The material sequenced was peripheral blood. These receptors were obtained from a man between 50 and 59 years old with COVID-19, enrolled during active disease.

This clone appeared once. CDR3 coding DNA: TGTGCCAGCAGCTTATCCGAGAGTTTCTCCTACGAGCAGTACTTC. Translating gives CASSLSESFSYEQYF. The V and J genes are TRBV7-9 and TRBJ2-7; D not certain. This CDR3 has 15 residues. The V end was cut by 2 bases, the J end by 0 bases, with 11 bases between. Germline V gene lookup returns CDR1 SEHNR and CDR2 FQNEAQ (reference sequence). Full variable domain (rest looked up from reference TRBV7-9 and TRBJ2-7): DTGVSQNPRHKITKRGQNVTFRCDPISEHNRLYWYRQTLGQGPEFLTYFQNEAQLEKSRLLSDRFSAERPKGSFSTLEIQRTEQGDSAMYLCASSLSESFSYEQYFGPGTRLTVT.

J is TRBJ1-6 and V is TRBV6-5; 9 nucleotides align to TRBD1. The trim removed 4 bases at V and 8 bases at J, leaving 0 bases unmatched. The CDR3 runs to 13 residues. Germline V gives CDR1 MNHEY, CDR2 SVGAGI. For the CDR3, the DNA is TGTGCCAGCAGTTGGGACAGGGATTCACCCCTCCACTTT. Translating it yields CASSWDRDSPLHF.